The present entry profiles one T cell receptor beta chain with its context. It has no known antigen specificity. Per-base quality was not reported, and no clone a single base away is much larger than it. Participants in the prospective study were enrolled through a virtual design, were aged roughly 18 to 90 years, and lived in roughly 24 United States geographic areas. Cohort assignment in the prospective study relied on participant-reported clinical history from a screening survey and a study questionnaire. Recovered participants in ImmuneRACE Cohort 3 were defined by two consecutive negative NP/OP PCR tests, clearance by a healthcare professional, or resolution of symptoms. Each participant in the prospective study had whole blood, serum and a nasopharyngeal or oropharyngeal swab collected by mobile phlebotomists. Additional blood draws and questionnaires over an approximately 2-month period could optionally be provided by prospective study participants. Before DNA extraction, prospective study blood samples were shipped either frozen or at room temperature.

The immunoSEQ Assay, a bias-controlled multiplex PCR, was used to amplify TCRbeta CDR3 regions from genomic DNA. For the original study's pipeline: Nucleated cell counts per sample were estimated from amplification of reference gene primers within the assay. To quantify the absolute abundance of each unique TCRbeta CDR3 rearrangement, sequence reads were collapsed and filtered. For each sample, productive Simpson clonality was calculated as the square root of Simpson's diversity index across productive rearrangements. The table comes from immuneACCESS by way of TCRdb, which keeps in-frame sequences with V and J called. Part of the clones is missing from these tables; in studies checked, under half for an unresolved V gene and the rest for unknown reasons. V, J and clone size are taken as reported in that table, and D and trimming were inferred from the DNA itself. In all, the sample holds about 480,000 clones, and roughly 90% of those were seen once. Roughly 1.9% of the sample goes to the ten largest clones.

The CDR3 sequence holds 14 residues, the cysteine and phenylalanine included. Only the CDR3 DNA stays, 42 bases, in frame from base 1. V is pared back by 4 bases and J by 3 bases, with 10 bases lying between the germline termini. CDR1 LNHDA and CDR2 SQIVND were looked up in the germline V gene (reference sequence). This entry is derived from a study of blood T cell repertoires in COVID-19 (TCRdb year 2020). About the investigation overall: Samples from collaborators originated in the United States, Italy and Spain and spanned both the acute and convalescent phases of COVID-19. The samples were drawn from two sources: the first 160 participants of the ongoing ImmuneRACE study, and 950 to 1,500 subjects contributed by 6 global collaborators. Where available, HLA class I and class II types were obtained from metadata supplied by the sample provider rather than from assay-based typing. The repertoires were released in a freely available public database intended as a resource for research on the immune response to SARS-CoV-2. The sample metadata nearly always contained a de-identified subject ID, COVID-19 status, age in years and sex. Deeply sampled blood TCRbeta repertoires from subjects exposed to, actively infected with, or recovered from COVID-19 were included in the dataset. The material from the prospective study consisted of cDNA or gDNA derived from T cells, B-cell-depleted T cells, or PBMCs.

The research as a whole found: The amount of clinical and demographic metadata varied by source and participant and was provided uncurated.

The sequenced material came from PBMCs or T cells enriched from blood (not recorded which). This receptor was obtained from a woman aged 40 to 50 who had recovered from COVID-19. The sequence links TRBV19 to TRBJ1-3; the D segment cannot be called with confidence. The CDR3 protein: CASSTSIGGNTIYF. At the DNA level, the sequence is TGTGCCAGTAGTACCTCTATTGGTGGAAACACCATATATTTT.